The present T cell receptor beta chain was sequenced within a study of OX40 agonist ivuxolimab in advanced cancers. Of note for this clone: Its target is not known.

The germline gives CDR1 MNHEY, CDR2 SMNVEV (reference sequence). The CDR3 runs to 16 residues. V shed 6 bases, J shed 4 bases, and the junction held 13 bases outside the gene matches. It was autoimmune disease history or systemic immunosuppression that excluded patients. Sequencing used immunoSEQ multiplex PCR; TCRdb keeps in-frame clones, though not all of them. The sample consists of roughly 66,000 clones, roughly 80% of them appearing once. General study points: Both CD4+ and CD8+ T cell populations in blood had undergone clonal expansion by week 6 at 0.1 to 3.0 mg/kg. On average, CD8+ T cells showed a greater number of expanded clones than CD4+.

This TCR derives from an adult with an advanced solid tumor such as melanoma, head and neck, liver or kidney cancer. The gene calls are TRBV27 and TRBJ2-3; 7 bases are shared with TRBD1. The sequenced sample was CD4+ or CD8+ T cells sorted from blood, obtained in a trial of the OX40 agonist ivuxolimab. The CDR3 is CASSNRQGLLADTQYF. The CDR3 nucleotides are TGTGCCAGCAGCAATCGACAGGGCCTTTTAGCAGATACGCAGTATTTT.